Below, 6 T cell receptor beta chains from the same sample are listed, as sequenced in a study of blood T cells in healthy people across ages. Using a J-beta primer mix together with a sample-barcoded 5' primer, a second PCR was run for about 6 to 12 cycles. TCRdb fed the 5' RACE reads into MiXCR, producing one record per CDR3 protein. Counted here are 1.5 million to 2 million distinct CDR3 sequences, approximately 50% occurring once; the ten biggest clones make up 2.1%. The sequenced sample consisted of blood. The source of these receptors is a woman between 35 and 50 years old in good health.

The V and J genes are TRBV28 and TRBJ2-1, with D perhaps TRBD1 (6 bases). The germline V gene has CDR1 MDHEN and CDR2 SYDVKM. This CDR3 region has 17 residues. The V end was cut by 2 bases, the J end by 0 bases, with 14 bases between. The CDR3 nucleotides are TGTGCCAGCAGTTTACGAAGGACAGTGCGCTCCTACAATGAGCAGTTCTTC. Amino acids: CASSLRRTVRSYNEQFF.

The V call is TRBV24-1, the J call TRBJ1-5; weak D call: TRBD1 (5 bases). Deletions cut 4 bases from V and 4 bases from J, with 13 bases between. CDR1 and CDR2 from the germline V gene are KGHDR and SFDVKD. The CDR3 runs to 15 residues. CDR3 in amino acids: CATSETGTVNQPQHF. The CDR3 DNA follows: TGTGCCACCAGTGAAACCGGGACGGTGAATCAGCCCCAGCATTTT.

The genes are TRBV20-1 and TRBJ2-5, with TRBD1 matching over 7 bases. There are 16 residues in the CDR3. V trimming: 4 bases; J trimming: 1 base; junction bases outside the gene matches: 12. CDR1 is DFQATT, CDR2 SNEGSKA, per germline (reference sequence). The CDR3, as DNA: TGCAGTGCTACCGGAAGGGACAGCGCCCTCCAAGAGACCCAGTACTTC. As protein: CSATGRDSALQETQYF.

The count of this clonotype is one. The CDR3 reads CASSYSTVYRGGGYTF. Here the CDR3 DNA reads TGTGCCAGCAGTTACTCGACGGTATACAGGGGAGGAGGCTACACCTTC. This rearrangement joins TRBV6-5 to TRBJ1-2; 7 bases line up with TRBD1. Per germline, CDR1 MNHEY and CDR2 SVGAGI. The CDR3 spans 16 residues. J was trimmed by 8 bases and V by 0 bases; bases with no gene match: 12.

The CDR3 nucleotides are TGTGCCAGCAGTAAAGGGTCGAGCTCCTACGAGCAGTACTTC. It is translated as CASSKGSSSYEQYF. This rearrangement joins TRBV27 to TRBJ2-7; D unclear. The ends were cut back, 5 bases at V and 0 bases at J, with 11 bases in the middle. This CDR3 has 14 residues. Germline CDR1 and CDR2: MNHEY and SMNVEV (reference sequence).

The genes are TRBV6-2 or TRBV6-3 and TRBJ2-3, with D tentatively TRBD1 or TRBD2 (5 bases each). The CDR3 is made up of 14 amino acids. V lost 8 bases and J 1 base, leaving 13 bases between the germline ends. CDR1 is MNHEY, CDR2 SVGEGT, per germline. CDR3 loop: CASAGARGTDTQYF. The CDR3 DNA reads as TGTGCCAGCGCCGGGGCGCGGGGCACAGATACGCAGTATTTT.